This T cell receptor (beta chain) was identified in a study of blood T cell repertoires in COVID-19. At the level of the study: Samples of COVID-19 (acute and convalescent) were obtained from the United States, Italy and Spain. The cDNA or gDNA used as material had been derived from T cells, B-cell-depleted T cells, or PBMCs.

Methods used by the authors: Estimated nucleated cell counts came from reference gene primer amplification. Sequenced by immunoSEQ multiplex PCR; TCRdb stores in-frame clones only, minus some. From that table come the V and J calls and clone size; the DNA was used to work out D and trimming. Of roughly 70,000 clones listed, about nine tenths are singletons. The V gene's germline CDR1 is MDHEN and CDR2 SYDVKM. Between the trimmed V and J ends, which lost 6 bases and 5 bases, there was a span of 13 bases. The CDR3 runs 13 residues. In its sample, this clone was seen a few times. This sequence was found in a man aged 45-65 years with active COVID-19. This chain uses TRBV28 with TRBJ1-1; D is undetermined. Sequenced: peripheral blood. In DNA, the CDR3 is TGTGCCAGCAGCCCCCCTTTGAGGACTGAAGCTTTCTTT. This sequence encodes CASSPPLRTEAFF.